This T cell receptor beta chain originates from a study of blood T cell repertoires in COVID-19. Study overall: From the United States, Italy and Spain came samples of acute and convalescent COVID-19. The cDNA or gDNA used as material had been derived from T cells, B-cell-depleted T cells, or PBMCs.

Clones were sequenced by immunoSEQ multiplex PCR, and TCRdb holds only the in-frame ones, with some missing. The sample has under 200,000 clones, 86% seen once; the top ten hold 3.5% to 4.5%. CDR1 SQVTM and CDR2 ANQGSEA come from the germline V gene. The trim removed 0 bases at V and 1 base at J, leaving 7 bases unmatched. The CDR3 totals 19 residues. V and J are TRBV29-1 and TRBJ2-1; 15 bases match TRBD2. The specimen sequenced was peripheral blood. This receptor was obtained from a woman between 70 and 85 years old with acute or convalescent COVID-19. The DNA for the CDR3 is TGCAGCGTTGAAGATCGGGGACTAGCGGGAGGACTATCCTACAATGAGCAGTTCTTC. Encoded protein: CSVEDRGLAGGLSYNEQFF.